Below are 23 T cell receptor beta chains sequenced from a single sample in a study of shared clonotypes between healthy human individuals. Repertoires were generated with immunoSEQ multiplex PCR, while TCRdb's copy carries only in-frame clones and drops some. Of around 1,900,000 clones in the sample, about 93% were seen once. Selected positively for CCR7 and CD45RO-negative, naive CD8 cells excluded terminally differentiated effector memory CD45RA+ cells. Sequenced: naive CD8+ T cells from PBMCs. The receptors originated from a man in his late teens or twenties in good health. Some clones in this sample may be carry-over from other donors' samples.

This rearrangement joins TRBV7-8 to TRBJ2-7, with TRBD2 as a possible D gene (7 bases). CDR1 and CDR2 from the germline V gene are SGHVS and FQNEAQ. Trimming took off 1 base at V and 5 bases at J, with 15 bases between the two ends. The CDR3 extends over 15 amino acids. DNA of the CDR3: TGTGCCAGCAGCTTAGGAACGGGGGGCCCCCACGAGCAGTACTTC. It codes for CASSLGTGGPHEQYF.

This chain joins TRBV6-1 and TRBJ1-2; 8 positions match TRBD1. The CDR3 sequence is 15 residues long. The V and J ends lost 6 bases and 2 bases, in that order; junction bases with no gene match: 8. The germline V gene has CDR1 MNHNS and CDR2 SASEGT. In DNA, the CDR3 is TGTGCCAGCAGGAAGGACAGGGCCAGGAACTATGGCTACACCTTC. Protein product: CASRKDRARNYGYTF.

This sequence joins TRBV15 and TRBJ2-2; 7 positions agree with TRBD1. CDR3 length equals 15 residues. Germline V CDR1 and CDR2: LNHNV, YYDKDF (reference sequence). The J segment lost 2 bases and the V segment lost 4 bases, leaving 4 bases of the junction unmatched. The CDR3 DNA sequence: TGTGCCACCAGCACCGGGACAGATAACACCGGGGAGCTGTTTTTT. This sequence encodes CATSTGTDNTGELFF.

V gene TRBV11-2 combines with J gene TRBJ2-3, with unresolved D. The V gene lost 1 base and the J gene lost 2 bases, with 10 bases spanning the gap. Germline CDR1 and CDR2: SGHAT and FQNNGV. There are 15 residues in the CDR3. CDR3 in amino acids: CASSLVRSYTDTQYF. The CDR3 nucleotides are TGTGCCAGCAGCTTAGTCAGGTCTTACACAGATACGCAGTATTTT.

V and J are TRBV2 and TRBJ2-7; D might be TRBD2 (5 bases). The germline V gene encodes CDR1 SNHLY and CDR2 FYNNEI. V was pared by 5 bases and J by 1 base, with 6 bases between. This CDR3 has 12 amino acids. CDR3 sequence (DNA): TGTGCCAGCAGTCTAGCTTCCTACGAGCAGTACTTC. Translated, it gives CASSLASYEQYF.

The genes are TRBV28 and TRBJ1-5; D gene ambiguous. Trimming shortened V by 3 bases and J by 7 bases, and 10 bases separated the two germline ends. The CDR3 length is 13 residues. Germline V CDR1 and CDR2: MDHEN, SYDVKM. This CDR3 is CASSLAAIQPQHF. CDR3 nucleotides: TGTGCCAGCAGTTTGGCCGCCATACAGCCCCAGCATTTT.

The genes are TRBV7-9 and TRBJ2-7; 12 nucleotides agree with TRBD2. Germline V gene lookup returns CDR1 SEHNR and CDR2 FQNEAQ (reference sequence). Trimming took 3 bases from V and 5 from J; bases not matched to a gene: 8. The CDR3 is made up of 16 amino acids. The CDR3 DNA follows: TGTGCCAGCAGCTTGTCGACTAGCGGGAGTAAGGACGAGCAGTACTTC. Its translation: CASSLSTSGSKDEQYF.

The CDR3, as DNA: TGTGCCAGCAGCTTGGGGTATCGACAGGGCCCCCACGAGCAGTACTTC. As protein: CASSLGYRQGPHEQYF. The chain employs TRBV5-6 and TRBJ2-7; 7 positions match TRBD1. Germline V gene lookup returns CDR1 SGHDT and CDR2 YYEEEE. This CDR3 region has 16 residues. V lost 0 bases to trimming and J lost 5 bases; unmatched junction nucleotides: 11.

The CDR3 DNA sequence: TGTGCCAGCAGGTCCCCCGGGAGGGAAGGAAACACCATATATTTT. It is translated as CASRSPGREGNTIYF. The chain uses TRBV7-6 and TRBJ1-3; D call uncertain. The CDR3 sequence is 15 residues long. Germline V gene lookup returns CDR1 SGHVS and CDR2 FNYEAQ. The V gene lost 6 bases and the J gene lost 4 bases, with 16 bases spanning the gap.

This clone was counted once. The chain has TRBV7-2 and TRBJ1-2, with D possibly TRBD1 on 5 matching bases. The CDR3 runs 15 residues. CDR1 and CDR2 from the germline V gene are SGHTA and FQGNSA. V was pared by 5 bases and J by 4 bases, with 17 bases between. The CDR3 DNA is TGTGCCAGCAGCCCCTCCGGTTCGGGGGGCTATGGCTACACCTTC. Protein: CASSPSGSGGYGYTF. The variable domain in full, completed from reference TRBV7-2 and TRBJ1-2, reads GAGVSQSPSNKVTEKGKDVELRCDPISGHTALYWYRQSLGQGLEFLIYFQGNSAPDKSGLPSDRFSAERTGGSVSTLTIQRTQQEDSAVYLCASSPSGSGGYGYTFGSGTRLTVV.

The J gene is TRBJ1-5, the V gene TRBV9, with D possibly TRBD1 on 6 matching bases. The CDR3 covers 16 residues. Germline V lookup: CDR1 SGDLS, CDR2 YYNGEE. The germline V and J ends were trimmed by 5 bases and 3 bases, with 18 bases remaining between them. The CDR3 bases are TGTGCCAGCAGTGGGACAAAGACACGACCCAATCAGCCCCAGCATTTT. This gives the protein CASSGTKTRPNQPQHF.

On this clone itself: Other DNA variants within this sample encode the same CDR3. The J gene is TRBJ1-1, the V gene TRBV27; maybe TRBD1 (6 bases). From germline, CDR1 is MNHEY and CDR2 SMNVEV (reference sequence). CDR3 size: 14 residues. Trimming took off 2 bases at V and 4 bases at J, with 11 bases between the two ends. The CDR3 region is CASSLRGAGTEAFF. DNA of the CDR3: TGTGCCAGCAGTTTACGGGGGGCTGGCACTGAAGCTTTCTTT.

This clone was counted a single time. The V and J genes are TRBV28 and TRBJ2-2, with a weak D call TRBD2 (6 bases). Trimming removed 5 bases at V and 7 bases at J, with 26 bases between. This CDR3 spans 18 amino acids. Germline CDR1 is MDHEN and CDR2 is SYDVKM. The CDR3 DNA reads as TGTGCCAGCAGTAACAATCCGGACTACCTCGGTAGTCACGGGGAGCTGTTTTTT. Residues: CASSNNPDYLGSHGELFF.

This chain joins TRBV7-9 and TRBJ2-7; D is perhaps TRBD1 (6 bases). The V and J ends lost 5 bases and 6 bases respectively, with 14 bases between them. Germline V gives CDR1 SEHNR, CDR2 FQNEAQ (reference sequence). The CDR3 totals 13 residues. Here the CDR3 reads CASSPPTGPEQYF. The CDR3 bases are TGTGCCAGCAGCCCCCCGACAGGCCCCGAGCAGTACTTC.

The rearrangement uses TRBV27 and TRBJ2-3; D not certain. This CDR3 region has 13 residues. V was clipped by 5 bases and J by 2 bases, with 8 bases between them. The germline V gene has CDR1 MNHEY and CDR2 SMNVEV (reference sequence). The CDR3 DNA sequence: TGTGCCAGCAGTATCCAAATCACAGATACGCAGTATTTT. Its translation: CASSIQITDTQYF.

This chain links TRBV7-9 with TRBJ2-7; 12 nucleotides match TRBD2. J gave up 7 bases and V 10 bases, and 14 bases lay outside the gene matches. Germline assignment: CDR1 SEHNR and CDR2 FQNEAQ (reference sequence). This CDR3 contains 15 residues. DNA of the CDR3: TGTGCCACCCGGAAGCTAGCGGGAGGGCTGGGAGAGCAGTACTTC. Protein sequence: CATRKLAGGLGEQYF.

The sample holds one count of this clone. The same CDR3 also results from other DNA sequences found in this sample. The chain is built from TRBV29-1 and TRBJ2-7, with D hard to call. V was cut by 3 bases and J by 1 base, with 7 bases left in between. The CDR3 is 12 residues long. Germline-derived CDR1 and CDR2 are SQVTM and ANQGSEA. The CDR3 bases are TGCAGCGTTGAGGGTCAGTCCTACGAGCAGTACTTC. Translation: CSVEGQSYEQYF.

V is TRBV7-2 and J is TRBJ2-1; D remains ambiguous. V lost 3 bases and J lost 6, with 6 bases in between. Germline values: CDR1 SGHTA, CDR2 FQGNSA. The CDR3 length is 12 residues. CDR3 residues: CASSLGSNEQFF. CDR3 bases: TGTGCCAGCAGCTTGGGCAGCAATGAGCAGTTCTTC.

The CDR3 DNA follows: TGTGCCAGCAGCCAGGGGGTAACTAACACCGGGGAGCTGTTTTTT. This gives the protein CASSQGVTNTGELFF. J is TRBJ2-2 and V is TRBV7-3; 7 bases align to TRBD1. Per the germline V gene, CDR1 is SGHTA and CDR2 is FQGTGA. Germline trimming cut 5 bases from V and 2 bases from J; bases unmatched to any gene: 5. The CDR3 consists of 15 residues.

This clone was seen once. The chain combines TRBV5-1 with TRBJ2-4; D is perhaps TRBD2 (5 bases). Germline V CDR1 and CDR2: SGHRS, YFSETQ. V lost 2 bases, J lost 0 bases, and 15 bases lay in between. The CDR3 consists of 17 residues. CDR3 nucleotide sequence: TGCGCCAGCAGCTTCGGAGAGCGGATACTAGCCAAAAACATTCAGTACTTC. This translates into CASSFGERILAKNIQYF.

The CDR3 sequence: CASSQDRRQGGDNEQFF. The CDR3 DNA follows: TGTGCCAGCAGCCAAGATAGGAGGCAGGGGGGAGACAATGAGCAGTTCTTC. The V gene is TRBV14, the J gene TRBJ2-1; weak D call: TRBD1 (7 bases). This CDR3 spans 17 amino acids. The V end lost 0 bases, the J end lost 5 bases, and 17 bases lay between the germline ends. The germline V gene encodes CDR1 SGHDN and CDR2 FVKESK.

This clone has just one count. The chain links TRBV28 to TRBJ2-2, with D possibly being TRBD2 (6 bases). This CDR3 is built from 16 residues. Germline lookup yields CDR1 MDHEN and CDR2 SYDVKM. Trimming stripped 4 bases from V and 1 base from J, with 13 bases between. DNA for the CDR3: TGTGCCAGCAGTTGGAATCAGGGAGGGAACACCGGGGAGCTGTTTTTT. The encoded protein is CASSWNQGGNTGELFF.

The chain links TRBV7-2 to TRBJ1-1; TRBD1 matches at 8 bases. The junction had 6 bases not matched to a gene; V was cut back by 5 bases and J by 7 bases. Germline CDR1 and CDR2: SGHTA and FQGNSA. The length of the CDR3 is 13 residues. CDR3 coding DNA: TGTGCCAGCAGCCCAGACAGGGGTGGTGAAGCTTTCTTT. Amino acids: CASSPDRGGEAFF. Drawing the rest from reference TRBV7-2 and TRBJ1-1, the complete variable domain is GAGVSQSPSNKVTEKGKDVELRCDPISGHTALYWYRQSLGQGLEFLIYFQGNSAPDKSGLPSDRFSAERTGGSVSTLTIQRTQQEDSAVYLCASSPDRGGEAFFGQGTRLTVV.